This paragraph reports one T cell receptor beta chain. The sample is drawn from a study of shared clonotypes between healthy human individuals. Here immunoSEQ multiplex PCR was the method, and the copy in TCRdb shows in-frame clones only, minus some. Of approximately 1.1 million clones listed, 75% to 80% are singletons. The CDR3 is 14 amino acids. V gave up 4 bases and J gave up 8 bases, with 17 bases separating them. Per germline, CDR1 SGHAT and CDR2 FQNNGV. Sequenced input: memory CD4+ T cells from PBMCs. Indicated subset: CD45RA-negative fraction. The gene calls are TRBV11-2 and TRBJ1-2, with a possible D match to TRBD1 (6 bases). This receptor was identified in a man aged 18 to 29 in good health. Some clones in this sample may be carry-over from other donors' samples. Here the CDR3 DNA reads TGTGCCAGCAGCTCGTCGACAGGTCCCTACGGCTACACCTTC. Protein: CASSSSTGPYGYTF. Variable domain in full (rest from reference TRBV11-2 and TRBJ1-2): EAGVAQSPRYKIIEKRQSVAFWCNPISGHATLYWYQQILGQGPKLLIQFQNNGVVDDSQLPKDRFSAERLKGVDSTLKIQPAKLEDSAVYLCASSSSTGPYGYTFGSGTRLTVV.